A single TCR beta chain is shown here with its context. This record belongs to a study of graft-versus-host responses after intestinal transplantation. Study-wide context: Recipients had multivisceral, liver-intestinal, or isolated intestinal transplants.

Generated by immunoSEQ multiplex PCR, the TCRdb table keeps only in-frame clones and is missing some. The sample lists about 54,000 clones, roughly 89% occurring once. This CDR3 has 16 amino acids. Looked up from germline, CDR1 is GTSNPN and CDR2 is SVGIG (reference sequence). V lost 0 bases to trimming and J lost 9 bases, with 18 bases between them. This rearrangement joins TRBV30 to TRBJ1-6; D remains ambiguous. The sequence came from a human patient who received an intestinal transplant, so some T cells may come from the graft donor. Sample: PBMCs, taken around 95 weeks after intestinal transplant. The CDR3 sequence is CAWSVRADLVGSPLHF. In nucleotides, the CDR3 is TGTGCCTGGAGTGTGCGCGCAGATTTGGTGGGTTCACCCCTCCACTTT.